This T cell receptor (beta chain) is drawn from a study of identical twins. General study findings and limits: For zero-insertion analyses, partial confounding could come from invariant MAIT and iNKT cells. Whereas memory repertoires showed no such difference, abundant cord blood beta clonotypes carried fewer insertions.

Unique molecular identifiers were present on the cDNA, which also gained a universal primer site by template switching. Using its own MiXCR run on the 5' RACE reads, TCRdb lists one record per CDR3 protein. Counted here are some 900,000 distinct CDR3 sequences, roughly 12% occurring once; the ten biggest clones make up 1.5% to 2%. V was cut by 3 bases and J by 4 bases, with 10 bases left in between. The CDR3 covers 13 residues. Germline V gene sequence: CDR1 DFQATT, CDR2 SNEGSKA (reference sequence). The sample holds a few counts of this clonotype. Its antigen is currently unknown. The same specimen was also included in a second study, on yellow fever vaccine responses in identical twins. As that report states: Twins reportedly showed a vaccine T cell response that seemed partly convergent and partly personalized.

The chain combines TRBV20-1 with TRBJ2-1, with D maybe TRBD2 (7 bases). The sequenced sample consisted of PBMCs. This TCR came from a woman between 18 and 29 years old in good health. The CDR3 region is CSASGGPYNEQFF. The CDR3 bases are TGCAGTGCTAGCGGGGGGCCTTACAATGAGCAGTTCTTC.